Listed below are T cell receptor beta chains from one sample, sequenced in a study of cytomegalovirus exposure and HLA in healthy donors. Libraries were prepared by immunoSEQ multiplex PCR; TCRdb keeps only in-frame clonotypes and omits some of them. Its listing shows about 160,000 clones. Sequencing used PBMCs. These receptors came from a woman aged 55-69 years in good health and CMV-seronegative. CDR3s leave out the opening cysteine and the closing phenylalanine or tryptophan.

V: TRBV2
J: TRBJ2-1
CDR3: ARRALAGGYNEQF

V: TRBV11-2
J: TRBJ2-7
CDR3: ASSSGQGTYEQY

V: TRBV11-2
J: TRBJ1-2
CDR3: ASSLTGKANYGYT

V: TRBV16
J: TRBJ1-1
CDR3: ASSRTVETEAF

V: TRBV9
J: TRBJ2-1
CDR3: ASSVEAGAYNEQF

V: TRBV19
J: TRBJ1-4
CDR3: ASSTTRDRGTTNEKLF

V: TRBV5-1
J: TRBJ2-3
CDR3: ASSLSTDTQY

V: TRBV7-3
J: TRBJ1-1
CDR3: ASSLQGGNTEAF

V: TRBV10-1
J: TRBJ2-6
CDR3: ASRRTGDSSGANVLT

V: TRBV5-4
J: TRBJ2-7
CDR3: ASRQGASGSYEQY

V: TRBV2
J: TRBJ1-1
CDR3: ASSVTGGNTEAF

V: TRBV5-1
J: TRBJ2-1
CDR3: ASTAGYNEQF

V: TRBV2
J: TRBJ1-1
CDR3: ASRTGVMNTEAF

V: TRBV7-6
J: TRBJ2-3
CDR3: ASSLRGLAGPSTDTQY

V: TRBV9
J: TRBJ1-2
CDR3: ASSTRPGGYGYT

V: TRBV20-1
J: TRBJ1-1
CDR3: SASGEGEAF

V: TRBV5-4
J: TRBJ1-1
CDR3: ASSQGQGATEAF

V: TRBV7-9
J: TRBJ2-5
CDR3: ASSLRTRYQETQY

V: TRBV11-1
J: TRBJ1-6
CDR3: ASSRGDTSRSPLH

V: TRBV4-2
J: TRBJ1-4
CDR3: ASSQDQEGQVNEKLF

V: TRBV6-5
J: TRBJ2-3
CDR3: ASRISGGADTQY

V: TRBV29-1
J: TRBJ1-2
CDR3: SVETGSGYT

V: TRBV2
J: TRBJ2-2
CDR3: ASSGGLAGELF

V: TRBV7-3
J: TRBJ2-3
CDR3: ASSFGGRGSTDTQY

V: TRBV5-1
J: TRBJ2-7
CDR3: ASSSAGQGAYEQY

V: TRBV7-9
J: TRBJ1-1
CDR3: ASSLPGLTEAF

V: TRBV7-2
J: TRBJ1-2
CDR3: ASSSNRQTNYGYT

V: TRBV5-1
J: TRBJ1-3
CDR3: ASSAGTAGNTIY

V: TRBV7-2
J: TRBJ1-6
CDR3: ASRSTGASNSPLH

V: TRBV7-2
J: TRBJ2-7
CDR3: ASSLDPGTYEQY

V: TRBV15
J: TRBJ2-1
CDR3: ATSSRGVSYNEQF

V: TRBV5-1
J: TRBJ1-1
CDR3: ASSLEGGTEAF

V: TRBV30
J: TRBJ2-2
CDR3: AWSGGTGNLMDTGELF

V: TRBV5-6
J: TRBJ2-7
CDR3: ASSLGGDSGLAHEQY

V: TRBV19
J: TRBJ2-3
CDR3: ASSGSTDTQY

V: TRBV6-1
J: TRBJ1-1
CDR3: ASRGAEAF

V: TRBV5-1
J: TRBJ2-2
CDR3: ASSPRDRQNTGELF

V: TRBV5-1
J: TRBJ2-3
CDR3: ASRQEAGGRLSTDTQY

V: TRBV10-3
J: TRBJ1-5
CDR3: AISESSDQPQH